Listed here are 29 T cell receptor beta chains from one sample, sequenced in a study of blood T cell repertoires in COVID-19. This table comes from immunoSEQ multiplex PCR, and its TCRdb copy is limited to in-frame clones, with some not included. This table has fewer than 350,000 clones, 85% appearing once. Sequencing was performed on PBMCs or T cells enriched from blood (not recorded which). The receptors were gathered from a woman aged 45-60 years who had recovered from COVID-19.

The V call is TRBV3-1 (or the pseudogene TRBV3-2), the J call TRBJ2-5; TRBD2 is a possible D gene (6 bases). The germline CDR1 and CDR2 sequences are LGHDT and YNNKEL (reference sequence). The CDR3 length is 12 residues. V shed 1 base and J shed 7 bases, with 7 bases lying between them. The CDR3: CASSQVGGTQYF. The CDR3 DNA reads TGTGCCAGCAGCCAAGTGGGGGGGACCCAGTACTTC.

V is TRBV18 and J is TRBJ1-2; D is unclear. Germline V gives CDR1 KGHSH, CDR2 LQKENI. The ends were cut back, 3 bases at V and 7 bases at J, with 15 bases in the middle. This CDR3 comprises 14 residues. The CDR3 region is CASSPSGGLGGYTF. The CDR3 DNA reads TGTGCCAGCTCACCGTCGGGAGGGCTGGGTGGCTACACCTTC.

The chain recombines TRBV11-2 with TRBJ2-3; D gene ambiguous. The CDR3 runs 17 residues. The V gene lost 3 bases and the J gene lost 4 bases, with 20 bases spanning the gap. Germline V gene lookup returns CDR1 SGHAT and CDR2 FQNNGV. The DNA for the CDR3 is TGTGCCAGCAGCTTCTCCGGGTCCCGGGTGCGGTCAGATACGCAGTATTTT. Protein sequence: CASSFSGSRVRSDTQYF.

Worth noting for this clone: The junction and the germline gene differ at one end; a read error may be behind it. This rearrangement joins TRBV10-2 to TRBJ1-5; D might be TRBD1 (5 bases). CDR1 and CDR2 from the germline V gene are WSHSY and SAAADI. This CDR3 has 14 amino acids. The CDR3 here is CASREWGGIQPQHF. CDR3 DNA sequence: TGCGCCAGCAGGGAGTGGGGGGGGATTCAGCCCCAGCATTTT.

The rearrangement joins TRBV2 to TRBJ2-1; the match to TRBD2 covers 10 bases. V lost 7 bases to trimming and J lost 5 bases; unmatched junction nucleotides: 5. This CDR3 is 14 amino acids long. CDR1 SNHLY and CDR2 FYNNEI come from the germline V gene. CDR3 amino acids: CASKAGGIDNEQFF. CDR3 sequence (DNA): TGTGCCAGCAAAGCGGGAGGGATAGACAATGAGCAGTTCTTC.

The chain is built from TRBV19 and TRBJ1-1, with 8 bases aligning to TRBD1. This CDR3 is 12 amino acids long. V gave up 4 bases and J gave up 6 bases; unmatched junction bases: 1. Germline V gives CDR1 LNHDA, CDR2 SQIVND (reference sequence). For the CDR3, the DNA is TGTGCCAGTAGTACACAGGGGGCTGAAGCTTTCTTT. The encoded protein is CASSTQGAEAFF. Looking up the rest from reference TRBV19 and TRBJ1-1 gives the full variable domain: DGGITQSPKYLFRKEGQNVTLSCEQNLNHDAMYWYRQDPGQGLRLIYYSQIVNDFQKGDIAEGYSVSREKKESFPLTVTSAQKNPTAFYLCASSTQGAEAFFGQGTRLTVV.

This chain links TRBV5-4 with TRBJ2-3; tentative D call: TRBD1 (7 bases). This CDR3 region has 15 residues. The V end lost 5 bases, the J end lost 2 bases, and 15 bases lay between the germline ends. Germline CDR1 reads SGHNT; CDR2 reads YYREEE (reference sequence). The CDR3 DNA sequence: TGTGCCAGCAGTGCAGGGGGACTTCTCACAGATACGCAGTATTTT. It translates to CASSAGGLLTDTQYF.

The rearrangement links TRBV6-4 to TRBJ2-1; the D gene is possibly TRBD1 (6 bases). The length of the CDR3 is 11 residues. The germline V gene encodes CDR1 MRHNA and CDR2 SNTAGT. V lost 6 bases to trimming and J lost 11 bases, with 11 bases between them. The DNA of the CDR3 is TGTGCCAGCAGCCTCAGGGGACAGCAGTTCTTC. Protein sequence: CASSLRGQQFF.

The rearrangement joins TRBV3-1 (or the pseudogene TRBV3-2) to TRBJ1-2; maybe TRBD1 (5 bases). Trimming removed 5 bases from V and 0 bases from J, with 19 bases in between. CDR1 LGHDT and CDR2 YNNKEL come from the germline V gene (reference sequence). The CDR3 spans 17 residues. The DNA of the CDR3 is TGTGCCAGCAGCGAAACCTTCATACCGACAGCTAACTATGGCTACACCTTC. Its protein is CASSETFIPTANYGYTF.

The V call is TRBV30, the J call TRBJ1-2; D perhaps matches TRBD1 (5 bases). V dropped 2 bases and J dropped 1 base, with 26 bases sitting between them. Germline V gives CDR1 GTSNPN, CDR2 SVGIG (reference sequence). CDR3 length equals 19 residues. The CDR3 spells CAWSTKGRGGVERNYGYTF. As DNA, the CDR3 is TGTGCCTGGAGTACAAAGGGAAGGGGAGGTGTTGAGCGTAACTATGGCTACACCTTC.

The chain joins TRBV7-6 to TRBJ2-2, with unresolved D. V was trimmed by 2 bases and J by 0 bases, leaving 10 bases between them. Germline loops: CDR1 SGHVS, CDR2 FNYEAQ. The CDR3 is 16 amino acids. The CDR3 sequence is CASSLTRSANTGELFF. CDR3 nucleotides: TGTGCCAGCAGCTTAACACGGAGCGCGAACACCGGGGAGCTGTTTTTT.

The chain joins TRBV5-4 to TRBJ1-2, with 7 nucleotides matching TRBD1. The CDR3 length is 14 residues. The germline CDR1 and CDR2 sequences are SGHNT and YYREEE (reference sequence). V shed 4 bases and J 2 bases; nucleotides not matched to a gene: 5. CDR3 sequence reads: CASSDPQGNYGYTF. The CDR3 bases are TGTGCCAGCAGCGATCCACAGGGGAACTATGGCTACACCTTC.

The chain is built from TRBV30 and TRBJ1-1; D is perhaps TRBD1 (6 bases). CDR3 length: 13 amino acids. Trimming removed 0 bases from V and 8 bases from J, with 13 bases in between. Germline-derived CDR1 and CDR2 are GTSNPN and SVGIG (reference sequence). The CDR3 DNA reads as TGTGCCTGGAGTGTACAGTCGGACAGCGAAGCTTTCTTT. It encodes CAWSVQSDSEAFF.

This clone was seen only once. The rearrangement links TRBV28 to TRBJ1-2, with 9 bases that match TRBD1. The J segment lost 7 bases and the V segment lost 5 bases, leaving 5 bases of the junction unmatched. The CDR3 is 13 residues long. Germline V gives CDR1 MDHEN, CDR2 SYDVKM. The CDR3 sequence is CASSPTGGSGYTF. In nucleotides, the CDR3 is TGTGCCAGCAGTCCGACAGGGGGAAGTGGCTACACCTTC.

The chain carries TRBV18 and TRBJ2-7, with D possibly matching TRBD1 (6 bases). The germline V gene has CDR1 KGHSH and CDR2 LQKENI. The V end was cut by 2 bases, the J end by 6 bases, with 11 bases between. The CDR3 is 13 residues long. CDR3 region: CASSPNTGREQYF. CDR3 DNA sequence: TGTGCCAGCTCACCAAACACAGGGCGCGAGCAGTACTTC.

The chain carries TRBV19 and TRBJ2-1; 10 nucleotides match TRBD1. The trim removed 7 bases at V and 7 bases at J, leaving 10 bases unmatched. The CDR3 covers 15 residues. Germline CDR1 reads LNHDA; CDR2 reads SQIVND (reference sequence). The CDR3 DNA is TGTGCCAGTACCAAGACAGGGGGCTTGGGGAATGAGCAGTTCTTC. Translation gives CASTKTGGLGNEQFF.

V and J are TRBV2 and TRBJ2-1; TRBD2 agrees at 7 bases. V shed 6 bases, J shed 13 bases, and the junction held 12 bases outside the gene matches. The CDR3 is 13 residues long. The germline V gene encodes CDR1 SNHLY and CDR2 FYNNEI. CDR3 coding DNA: TGTGCCAGCAGGAGGTGGCGGGAGTACCCCCAGTTCTTC. This codes for CASRRWREYPQFF.

This clone was detected once. The V gene is TRBV14, the J gene TRBJ1-1; 7 bases are a match to TRBD1. With 2 bases clipped from V and 2 bases from J, the junction kept 2 bases outside the gene matches. The V gene's germline CDR1 is SGHDN and CDR2 FVKESK. The CDR3 runs to 14 residues. The CDR3 sequence: CASSQYRGNTEAFF. CDR3 sequence (DNA): TGTGCCAGCAGCCAATACAGGGGAAACACTGAAGCTTTCTTT.

This chain links TRBV10-3 with TRBJ1-1; D is possibly TRBD1 (5 bases). V lost 11 bases and J lost 5, with 18 bases in between. Germline assignment: CDR1 ENHRY and CDR2 SYGVKD. The CDR3 contains 13 residues. CDR3: CASRGSEGTEAFF. Here the CDR3 DNA reads TGTGCCTCCCGGGGGAGCGAGGGGACTGAAGCTTTCTTT.

The chain combines TRBV6-5 with TRBJ1-1, with D hard to call. V was cut by 7 bases and J by 0 bases, with 12 bases left in between. CDR3 size: 14 residues. The germline V gene encodes CDR1 MNHEY and CDR2 SVGAGI. CDR3 sequence (DNA): TGTGCCAGCACCCGCGGCAGCATGAACACTGAAGCTTTCTTT. It translates to CASTRGSMNTEAFF.

CDR3 in amino acids: CASSPTSGRLKTREQYF. For the CDR3, the DNA is TGTGCCAGCTCACCAACTAGCGGGAGATTAAAAACTCGGGAGCAGTACTTC. The chain combines TRBV18 with TRBJ2-7, with TRBD2 identical over 11 bases. Germline V gives CDR1 KGHSH, CDR2 LQKENI. V lost 2 bases, J lost 7 bases, and 13 bases stayed unmatched. This CDR3 is built from 17 residues.

V and J are TRBV30 and TRBJ1-1; possibly TRBD1 for D (6 bases). The CDR3 consists of 13 residues. Trimming left V 0 bases short and J 3 bases short, with 8 bases between. The germline V gene encodes CDR1 GTSNPN and CDR2 SVGIG (reference sequence). CDR3 DNA: TGTGCCTGGAGTGTAGGGGGGGACACTGAAGCTTTCTTT. Translated: CAWSVGGDTEAFF.

The chain couples TRBV2 to TRBJ1-6, with TRBD1 matching over 7 bases. The CDR3 is 14 residues long. J gave up 6 bases and V 6 bases, and 5 bases lay outside the gene matches. Germline V lookup: CDR1 SNHLY, CDR2 FYNNEI. CDR3 residues: CASRRGTVNSPLHF. In DNA, the CDR3 is TGTGCCAGCAGGAGAGGGACAGTTAATTCACCCCTCCACTTT.

The rearrangement joins TRBV10-3 to TRBJ1-1; possibly TRBD1 for D (6 bases). Deletions cut 3 bases from V and 0 bases from J, with 11 bases between. The germline V gene has CDR1 ENHRY and CDR2 SYGVKD. CDR3 length equals 15 residues. The CDR3 bases are TGTGCCATCAGTGACCGCGGACAGATGAACACTGAAGCTTTCTTT. It translates to CAISDRGQMNTEAFF.

The chain couples TRBV11-2 to TRBJ2-7, with D uncertain. This CDR3 is built from 15 residues. Trimming cost V 1 base and J 6 bases, with 16 bases left between them. Looked up from germline, CDR1 is SGHAT and CDR2 is FQNNGV. The CDR3 protein is CASSLVNGPYVEQYF. In DNA, the CDR3 is TGTGCCAGCAGCTTAGTAAACGGTCCCTACGTCGAGCAGTACTTC.

The chain combines TRBV3-1 (or the pseudogene TRBV3-2) with TRBJ2-3; a possible D gene is TRBD2 (5 bases). This CDR3 region has 16 residues. V lost 1 base to trimming and J lost 1 base, with 12 bases between them. Looked up from germline, CDR1 is LGHDT and CDR2 is YNNKEL (reference sequence). This CDR3 is CASSQGRLAGTDTQYF. CDR3 sequence (DNA): TGTGCCAGCAGCCAAGGGAGGTTGGCTGGCACAGATACGCAGTATTTT.

The CDR3 DNA reads as TGCAGCGTTGCCACTACGAACACTGAAGCTTTCTTT. As protein: CSVATTNTEAFF. The chain uses TRBV29-1 and TRBJ1-1; D is unclear. V lost 4 bases and J lost 1, with 7 bases in between. This CDR3 region has 12 residues. Germline V lookup: CDR1 SQVTM, CDR2 ANQGSEA.

CDR3 bases: TGTGCCATCAGTGAGTCGATTGGTAGGGGAGGGAACACTGAAGCTTTCTTT. Its translation is CAISESIGRGGNTEAFF. The chain couples TRBV10-3 to TRBJ1-1; perhaps TRBD1 as D (5 bases). The CDR3 spans 17 residues. The V and J ends lost 0 bases and 1 base respectively, with 15 bases between them. Germline V gives CDR1 ENHRY, CDR2 SYGVKD.

Here the CDR3 reads CASSPGLAGGLVDTQYF. DNA of the CDR3: TGTGCCAGCAGCCCGGGACTAGCGGGGGGGCTTGTAGATACGCAGTATTTT. J is TRBJ2-3 and V is TRBV7-3, with 16 bases identical to TRBD2. After removal of 5 bases from V and 5 bases from J, the junction contained 7 bases not matched to a gene. This CDR3 comprises 17 residues. CDR1 SGHTA and CDR2 FQGTGA come from the germline V gene.